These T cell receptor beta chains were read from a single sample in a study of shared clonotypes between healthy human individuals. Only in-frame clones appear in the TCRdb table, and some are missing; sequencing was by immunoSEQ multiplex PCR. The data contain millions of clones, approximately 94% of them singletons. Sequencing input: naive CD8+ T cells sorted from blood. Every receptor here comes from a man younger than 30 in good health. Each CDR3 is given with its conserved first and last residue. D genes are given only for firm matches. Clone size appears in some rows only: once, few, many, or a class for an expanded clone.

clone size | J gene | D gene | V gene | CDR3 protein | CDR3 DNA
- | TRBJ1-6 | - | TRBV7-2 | CASRGWDSPLHF | TGTGCCAGCAGGGGGTGGGATTCACCCCTCCACTTT
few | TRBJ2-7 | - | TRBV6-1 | CASSDGWGRYEQYF | TGTGCCAGCAGTGACGGATGGGGTCGTTACGAGCAGTACTTC
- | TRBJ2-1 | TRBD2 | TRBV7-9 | CASSASLAAEQFF | TGTGCCAGCAGCGCGTCGCTAGCGGCTGAGCAGTTCTTC
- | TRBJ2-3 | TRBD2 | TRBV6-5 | CASSYVGGGATDTQYF | TGTGCCAGCAGTTACGTAGGCGGGGGGGCCACAGATACGCAGTATTTT
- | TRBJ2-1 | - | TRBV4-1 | CASSQIEPAAYLDEQFF | TGCGCCAGCAGCCAAATAGAACCTGCGGCATATTTGGATGAGCAGTTCTTC
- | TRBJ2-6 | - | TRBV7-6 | CASSLGVGANVLTF | TGTGCCAGCAGCTTAGGGGTTGGGGCCAACGTCCTGACTTTC
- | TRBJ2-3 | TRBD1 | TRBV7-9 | CASSRQDRPGDFDTQYF | TGTGCCAGCAGCAGACAGGACAGGCCCGGAGATTTTGATACGCAGTATTTT
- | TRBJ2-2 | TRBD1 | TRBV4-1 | CASSQDRPGTEIYTGELFF | TGCGCCAGCAGCCAAGATCGCCCCGGGACAGAGATTTACACCGGGGAGCTGTTTTTT
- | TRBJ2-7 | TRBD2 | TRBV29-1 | CSVEDGARESGYEQYF | TGCAGCGTTGAAGACGGGGCGCGGGAGAGTGGTTACGAGCAGTACTTC
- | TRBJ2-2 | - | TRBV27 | CASSLYDGELFF | TGTGCCAGCAGTTTATACGACGGGGAGCTGTTTTTT
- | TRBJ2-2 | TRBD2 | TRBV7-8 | CASSSDGGSRELFF | TGTGCCAGCAGCTCGGACGGGGGGAGTAGGGAGCTGTTTTTT